The T cell receptor (beta chain) described here comes from a study of early T cells in non-severe SARS-CoV-2 infection (dated by TCRdb to the early 2020s). At the level of the whole study: Because TCR sequencing relied on bulk RNA taken from unsorted whole blood, pairing of alpha and beta chains was not possible. Study-level results and caveats: Matching against VDJdb was skewed toward anti-spike CD8 responses, likely underestimated virus-specific expansions, and missed private and CD4 specificities.

The library was generated by 5' RACE. Instrument used: NextSeq 500. In the TCR library protocol, unique molecular identifiers were attached to individual cDNA molecules to correct for PCR bias and sequencing error. Both TCR alpha and beta chains were sequenced, and tight co-correlation was observed between alpha and beta sequence abundances in each sample. The authors' pipeline ran thus. Decombinator V4 was used to annotate TCR sequences for V gene, J gene and CDR3. TCRs were defined as expanded if a significant change between any two time points was detected under a Poisson model with p below 0.0001. TCR abundances were normalised to the total number of TCRs sequenced in each sample and reported as counts per million. TRAV1-2 paired with TRAJ12, TRAJ20 or TRAJ33 defined MAIT TCRs, while TRAV10 paired with TRAJ18 defined iNKT TCRs. VDJdb, accessed 1 November 2021, was searched for CMV, EBV and SARS-CoV-2 annotated TCRs, excluding TCRs annotated for multiple antigens. TCRdb reworked the public reads: Q25 trimming with fastp, MiXCR clone assembly, productive beta chains retained. Under each unique CDR3 protein, matching rows form one entry showing the most common genes and DNA. These V and J calls derive from TCRdb rather than the authors' analysis. The sample table lists approximately 50,000 distinct CDR3 sequences, approximately 12% of them with a count of one. The top ten clonotypes cover 2% to 3% of the sample.

The CDR3 holds 12 amino acids from the cysteine to the phenylalanine. Only the CDR3 DNA stays, 36 bases, in frame from base 1. From the germline V gene, CDR1 is LGHNA and CDR2 is YSLEER. Trimming costs V 0 bases and J 6 bases, and their ends lie 4 bases apart. Note on this clonotype: Its antigen remains unidentified. No per-base quality is available; no much larger clone lies one base away.

The study was a case-control design nested within a healthcare worker cohort in London, UK, with weekly nasopharyngeal swab PCR tests and blood sampling. Between 23 and 31 March 2020, the week of the UK lockdown, healthcare workers were enrolled and then followed up weekly for as long as 16 weeks. The clonotype comes from an adult who was a healthcare worker with PCR-confirmed SARS-CoV-2 infection or an uninfected control (not recorded which). The sequence is built from TRBV4-3 and TRBJ2-3, with no confidently assigned D gene. Material: whole blood, obtained at baseline. The DNA is as follows: TGCGCCAGCAGCCAAGACGGGGATACGCAGTATTTT. It codes for CASSQDGDTQYF.